In its sample, the clone carrying this T cell receptor (beta chain) was seen a few times. Antigen unknown. This specimen belongs to a study of T cells after yellow fever vaccination. The V and J ends lost 3 bases and 1 base, in that order; junction bases with no gene match: 3. Germline V gene lookup returns CDR1 DFQATT and CDR2 SNEGSKA (reference sequence). The CDR3 covers 14 residues. Findings of the study overall: Most clones from primary vaccination resurfaced after the booster (about 95% CD4, around 89% CD8). Just a small share of clonotypes turned up in the CD4 compartment as well as the CD8 compartment.

TCRdb reprocessed the 5' RACE reads via MiXCR and lists one record per CDR3 protein. The sample records approximately 550,000 distinct CDR3 sequences, 15% to 20% being singletons. V usage is TRBV20-1 and J usage is TRBJ2-3; 8 bases map to TRBD2. The sample was PBMCs, taken 15 days after the yellow fever booster vaccination. This TCR derives from a man aged 25-45 years who received the YFV17D yellow fever vaccine. The CDR3 region is CSASGRARTDTQYF. In nucleotides, the CDR3 is TGCAGTGCTAGCGGGAGGGCTCGCACAGATACGCAGTATTTT.